The text below deals with one T cell receptor (beta chain). Its antigen is undetermined. The sample is drawn from a study of regulatory T cells in long-lasting Graves disease. Trimming shortened V by 8 bases and J by 2 bases, and 18 bases separated the two germline ends. The CDR3 is 15 amino acids. The germline V gene has CDR1 MGHDK and CDR2 SYGVNS. HTBI primers from iRepertoire and Arm-PCR of CDR3 regions yielded the TCR beta libraries. TCRdb independently ran MiXCR on the multiplex PCR reads; one entry per CDR3 protein. The table lists some 600,000 distinct CDR3 sequences, about 15% of them singletons. Described time point: newly diagnosed GD, antithyroid drugs for less than 3 months. Isolated PBMC RNA provided the starting material for the TCR library. Overall study findings and caveats: Among samples with persistent disease, TRBV28, TRBJ1-2 and TRBJ2-5 were favored.

These data were also reused for a study on T cells in Graves' hyperthyroidism and ophthalmopathy.

The material was peripheral blood mononuclear cells (PBMCs), obtained at new diagnosis, from a patient treated with antithyroid drugs. The chain uses TRBV25-1 and TRBJ1-2; D is perhaps TRBD1 (5 bases). This clonotype was sampled from a man aged 18 to 29 with Graves disease. The CDR3: CASSRRGGINYGYTF. CDR3 nucleotides: TGTGCCAGCTCACGAAGGGGAGGTATCAACTATGGCTACACCTTC.